This entry concerns a single T cell receptor beta chain. The V and J ends lost 5 bases and 5 bases, in that order; junction bases with no gene match: 6. The CDR3 has 14 amino acids. CDR1 and CDR2 (germline): LNHDA, SQIVND (reference sequence). These data are taken from a study of neoadjuvant anti-PD-1 for oral cavity cancer. Looking at the study overall: Before surgery, most patients got three to four biweekly 3 mg/kg nivolumab doses. Non-progressing patients received a fourth nivolumab dose near day 43, then surgery on days 50-56.

This table comes from immunoSEQ multiplex PCR, and its TCRdb copy is limited to in-frame clones, with some not included. Among around 17,000 clones listed, about two thirds were seen once. The sample was PBMCs, taken before nivolumab (anti-PD-1) treatment. J is TRBJ1-5 and V is TRBV19, with 7 bases that match TRBD1. This receptor was taken from a person between 35 and 79 years old with oral cavity squamous cell carcinoma. For the CDR3, the DNA is TGTGCCAGTAGTTTAGGGACAGTTTATCAGCCCCAGCATTTT. Encoded protein: CASSLGTVYQPQHF.